A selection of T cell receptor beta chains follows, all from one sample in a study of OX40 agonist ivuxolimab in advanced cancers. TCRdb's copy holds only in-frame clones and misses some; the assay was immunoSEQ multiplex PCR. The sample records 55,000 to 70,000 clones, about nine tenths being singletons. This material consisted of CD4+ or CD8+ T cells sorted from blood, taken in a trial of the OX40 agonist ivuxolimab. The receptors here all came from an adult with an advanced solid tumor such as melanoma, head and neck, liver or kidney cancer. The CDR3 runs from the conserved cysteine through the conserved F or W. Each record gives: clone size, CDR3 length, D gene, J gene, V gene, CDR3 protein, CDR3 DNA. D genes are given only for firm matches. Not every row has a clone size; where given, it reads once, few, many or a size class.

abundance: NA; len: 16; d_gene: TRBD1; j_gene: TRBJ1-2; v_gene: TRBV27; CDR3aa: CASSLSPRTGRGGYTF; CDR3nt: TGTGCCAGCAGTTTATCGCCCCGGACAGGGAGGGGTGGCTACACCTTC
abundance: NA; len: 13; d_gene: TRBD1; j_gene: TRBJ1-2; v_gene: TRBV28; CDR3aa: CASRLTGSYGYTF; CDR3nt: TGTGCCAGCAGACTGACAGGGAGCTATGGCTACACCTTC
abundance: NA; len: 13; d_gene: TRBD1; j_gene: TRBJ2-1; v_gene: TRBV11-2; CDR3aa: CASSLDRAHEQFF; CDR3nt: TGTGCCAGCAGCTTGGACAGGGCCCATGAGCAGTTCTTC
abundance: once; len: 17; d_gene: NA; j_gene: TRBJ2-2; v_gene: TRBV4-1; CDR3aa: CASSQDLDRTNTGELFF; CDR3nt: TGCGCCAGCAGCCAAGATCTTGACAGGACGAACACCGGGGAGCTGTTTTTT
abundance: NA; len: 13; d_gene: NA; j_gene: TRBJ1-1; v_gene: TRBV7-9; CDR3aa: CASSFGTDTEAFF; CDR3nt: TGTGCCAGCAGCTTCGGTACGGACACTGAAGCTTTCTTT
abundance: NA; len: 14; d_gene: TRBD1; j_gene: TRBJ2-4; v_gene: TRBV11-3; CDR3aa: CASSPDRASNIQYF; CDR3nt: TGTGCCAGCAGCCCCGACAGGGCGAGTAACATTCAGTACTTC
abundance: NA; len: 13; d_gene: NA; j_gene: TRBJ2-7; v_gene: TRBV5-1; CDR3aa: CASSPEGGYEQYF; CDR3nt: TGCGCCAGCAGCCCGGAAGGCGGCTACGAGCAGTACTTC
abundance: NA; len: 16; d_gene: TRBD1; j_gene: TRBJ1-5; v_gene: TRBV28; CDR3aa: CASSPIGQGRGQPQHF; CDR3nt: TGTGCCAGCAGTCCGATCGGACAGGGGAGAGGGCAGCCCCAGCATTTT
abundance: NA; len: 13; d_gene: NA; j_gene: TRBJ1-5; v_gene: TRBV11-2; CDR3aa: CASSLTQYQPQHF; CDR3nt: TGTGCCAGCAGCTTAACTCAATATCAGCCCCAGCATTTT
abundance: NA; len: 19; d_gene: TRBD2; j_gene: TRBJ2-7; v_gene: TRBV28; CDR3aa: CASSVLLRLLGTSGSEQYF; CDR3nt: TGTGCCAGCAGTGTTTTGCTTCGTCTTCTCGGGACTAGCGGGAGCGAGCAGTACTTC
abundance: NA; len: 14; d_gene: NA; j_gene: TRBJ2-3; v_gene: TRBV11-1; CDR3aa: CASSSGLFTDTQYF; CDR3nt: TGTGCCAGCAGCTCGGGACTCTTCACAGATACGCAGTATTTT
abundance: NA; len: 14; d_gene: NA; j_gene: TRBJ1-1; v_gene: TRBV4-1; CDR3aa: CASSRMGSGTEAFF; CDR3nt: TGCGCCAGCAGCCGCATGGGGTCTGGCACTGAAGCTTTCTTT
abundance: NA; len: 13; d_gene: NA; j_gene: TRBJ1-3; v_gene: TRBV7-2; CDR3aa: CASSLAVGNTIYF; CDR3nt: TGTGCCAGCAGCCTCGCTGTCGGAAACACCATATATTTT
abundance: NA; len: 14; d_gene: TRBD2; j_gene: TRBJ2-1; v_gene: TRBV6-1; CDR3aa: CASKGLVNYNEQFF; CDR3nt: TGTGCCAGCAAAGGACTAGTCAACTACAATGAGCAGTTCTTC
abundance: once; len: 13; d_gene: NA; j_gene: TRBJ1-1; v_gene: TRBV19; CDR3aa: CASIQDLNTEAFF; CDR3nt: TGTGCCAGTATCCAGGATCTGAACACTGAAGCTTTCTTT
abundance: NA; len: 14; d_gene: TRBD1; j_gene: TRBJ1-5; v_gene: TRBV6-1; CDR3aa: CASIVGQGGQPQHF; CDR3nt: TGTGCCAGCATTGTTGGACAGGGGGGTCAGCCCCAGCATTTT
abundance: NA; len: 15; d_gene: NA; j_gene: TRBJ2-3; v_gene: TRBV5-1; CDR3aa: CASSLYTGGPTTQYF; CDR3nt: TGCGCCAGCAGCTTGTATACTGGAGGGCCAACTACGCAGTATTTT
abundance: NA; len: 18; d_gene: NA; j_gene: TRBJ1-4; v_gene: TRBV11-2; CDR3aa: CASSLSGSPQGLYEKLFF; CDR3nt: TGTGCCAGCAGCTTAAGCGGCTCTCCTCAGGGGTTGTATGAAAAACTGTTTTTT
abundance: NA; len: 13; d_gene: NA; j_gene: TRBJ2-7; v_gene: TRBV6-5; CDR3aa: CASSYSGEYEQYF; CDR3nt: TGTGCCAGCAGTTACTCCGGGGAATACGAGCAGTACTTC
abundance: few; len: 16; d_gene: NA; j_gene: TRBJ2-7; v_gene: TRBV7-9; CDR3aa: CASSPPYRESSYEQYF; CDR3nt: TGTGCCAGCAGCCCCCCGTACAGGGAAAGCTCCTACGAGCAGTACTTC
abundance: NA; len: 12; d_gene: NA; j_gene: TRBJ2-5; v_gene: TRBV18; CDR3aa: CASSPNQETQYF; CDR3nt: TGTGCCAGCTCACCTAACCAAGAGACCCAGTACTTC
abundance: NA; len: 16; d_gene: NA; j_gene: TRBJ2-1; v_gene: TRBV7-2; CDR3aa: CASSQRLQRLYNEQFF; CDR3nt: TGTGCCAGCAGCCAGAGGTTACAGCGCCTCTACAATGAGCAGTTCTTC
abundance: NA; len: 15; d_gene: NA; j_gene: TRBJ1-4; v_gene: TRBV7-2; CDR3aa: CASSPRGQQNEKLFF; CDR3nt: TGTGCCAGCAGCCCACGGGGGCAGCAGAATGAAAAACTGTTTTTT
abundance: NA; len: 15; d_gene: TRBD1; j_gene: TRBJ1-2; v_gene: TRBV5-1; CDR3aa: CASSQRTGVDYGYTF; CDR3nt: TGCGCCAGCAGCCAACGGACAGGGGTGGACTATGGCTACACCTTC
abundance: NA; len: 15; d_gene: NA; j_gene: TRBJ2-1; v_gene: TRBV6-5; CDR3aa: CASSYSGGNRNEQFF; CDR3nt: TGTGCCAGCAGTTACTCTGGAGGGAACAGGAATGAGCAGTTCTTC
abundance: NA; len: 13; d_gene: NA; j_gene: TRBJ2-7; v_gene: TRBV6-1; CDR3aa: CASTRDSYYEQYF; CDR3nt: TGTGCCAGCACCCGTGACTCCTACTACGAGCAGTACTTC
abundance: NA; len: 15; d_gene: NA; j_gene: TRBJ1-4; v_gene: TRBV15; CDR3aa: CATSRVAGQDGKLFF; CDR3nt: TGTGCCACCAGCAGAGTAGCAGGTCAGGACGGAAAACTGTTTTTT
abundance: NA; len: 12; d_gene: TRBD2; j_gene: TRBJ2-1; v_gene: TRBV13; CDR3aa: CASSLAGGEQFF; CDR3nt: TGTGCCAGCAGCTTAGCGGGAGGAGAGCAGTTCTTC
abundance: NA; len: 15; d_gene: TRBD1; j_gene: TRBJ1-1; v_gene: TRBV7-8; CDR3aa: CASSLADRGRTEAFF; CDR3nt: TGTGCCAGCAGCTTAGCGGACAGGGGGCGCACTGAAGCTTTCTTT
abundance: NA; len: 15; d_gene: TRBD1; j_gene: TRBJ1-2; v_gene: TRBV7-2; CDR3aa: CASSLYGTDGDGYTF; CDR3nt: TGTGCCAGCAGCTTGTATGGGACAGACGGCGATGGCTACACCTTC
abundance: once; len: 14; d_gene: TRBD1; j_gene: TRBJ1-2; v_gene: TRBV27; CDR3aa: CASSSGGSVYGYTF; CDR3nt: TGTGCCAGCAGTTCAGGGGGTTCGGTCTATGGCTACACCTTC
abundance: NA; len: 13; d_gene: NA; j_gene: TRBJ2-2; v_gene: TRBV10-3; CDR3aa: CAIPTGYTGELFF; CDR3nt: TGTGCCATTCCCACAGGTTACACCGGGGAGCTGTTTTTT
abundance: NA; len: 13; d_gene: NA; j_gene: TRBJ2-1; v_gene: TRBV7-2; CDR3aa: CASSLLTEAEQFF; CDR3nt: TGTGCCAGCAGCCTACTTACGGAGGCTGAGCAGTTCTTC
abundance: once; len: 13; d_gene: NA; j_gene: TRBJ1-1; v_gene: TRBV7-3; CDR3aa: CASSFFRDTEAFF; CDR3nt: TGTGCCAGCAGCTTCTTCAGGGACACTGAGGCTTTCTTT
abundance: once; len: 15; d_gene: TRBD2; j_gene: TRBJ2-1; v_gene: TRBV5-1; CDR3aa: CASSLTSGGVNEQFF; CDR3nt: TGCGCCAGCAGCCTGACTAGCGGGGGGGTGAATGAGCAGTTCTTC
abundance: NA; len: 15; d_gene: NA; j_gene: TRBJ2-4; v_gene: TRBV19; CDR3aa: CASSIERTVKNIQYF; CDR3nt: TGTGCCAGTAGTATAGAAAGGACAGTTAAAAACATTCAGTACTTC
abundance: NA; len: 15; d_gene: NA; j_gene: TRBJ1-2; v_gene: TRBV7-2; CDR3aa: CASSPSRGGTYGYTF; CDR3nt: TGTGCCAGCAGCCCCTCAAGAGGGGGGACCTATGGCTACACCTTC
abundance: NA; len: 15; d_gene: NA; j_gene: TRBJ1-1; v_gene: TRBV5-1; CDR3aa: CASSLGTGTDLLAFF; CDR3nt: TGCGCCAGCAGCCTAGGAACCGGGACTGATTTGTTGGCTTTCTTT
abundance: NA; len: 16; d_gene: NA; j_gene: TRBJ1-6; v_gene: TRBV5-6; CDR3aa: CASSPSTGGTNSPLHF; CDR3nt: TGTGCCAGCAGCCCTTCGACCGGGGGAACTAATTCACCCCTCCACTTT
abundance: NA; len: 14; d_gene: NA; j_gene: TRBJ2-7; v_gene: TRBV7-8; CDR3aa: CASSRDPLGYEQYF; CDR3nt: TGTGCCAGCAGTCGAGATCCGCTTGGCTACGAGCAGTACTTC
abundance: NA; len: 20; d_gene: NA; j_gene: TRBJ2-5; v_gene: TRBV2; CDR3aa: CASSRRTLNFYPDPGETQYF; CDR3nt: TGTGCCAGCAGCCGGCGGACCCTAAATTTTTACCCAGACCCTGGAGAGACCCAGTACTTC